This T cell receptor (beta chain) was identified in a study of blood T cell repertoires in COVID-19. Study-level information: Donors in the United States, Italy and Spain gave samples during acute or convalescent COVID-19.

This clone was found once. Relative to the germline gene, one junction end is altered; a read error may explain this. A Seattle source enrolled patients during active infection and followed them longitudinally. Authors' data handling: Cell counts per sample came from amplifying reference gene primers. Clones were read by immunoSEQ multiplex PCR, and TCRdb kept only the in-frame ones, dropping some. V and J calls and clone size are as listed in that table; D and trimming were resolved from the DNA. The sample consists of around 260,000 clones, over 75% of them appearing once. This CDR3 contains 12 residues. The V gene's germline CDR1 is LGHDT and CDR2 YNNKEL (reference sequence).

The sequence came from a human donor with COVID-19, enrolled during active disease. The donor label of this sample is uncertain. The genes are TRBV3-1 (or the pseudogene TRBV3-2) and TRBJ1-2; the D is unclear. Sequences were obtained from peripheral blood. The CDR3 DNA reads TGTGCCAGCAGCCAAAGTTTCTATGTCTACACCTTC. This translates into CASSQSFYVYTF.